This is a list of T cell receptor beta chains from one sample in a study of blood T cell repertoires in COVID-19. Sequencing was performed with immunoSEQ multiplex PCR; in TCRdb, only in-frame clones are kept and a portion is missing. Of approximately 210,000 clones listed, about nine tenths are singletons. Sequenced material: PBMCs or T cells enriched from blood (not recorded which). The receptors stem from a man aged 25-45 years in a cohort exposed to, infected with or recovered from COVID-19 (not recorded which). Both conserved end residues are part of each CDR3. The D gene is left open where the match is weak. Rows give clone size only sometimes, using once, few, many, or a class for an expanded clone.

j_gene,abundance,d_gene,v_gene,CDR3nt,CDR3aa
TRBJ2-1,-,TRBD2,TRBV19,TGTGCCAGTAGTACCTCCGGGACTAGCGGGAGGTCGGTCCAGTTCTTC,CASSTSGTSGRSVQFF
TRBJ1-1,-,-,TRBV7-8,TGTGCCAGCAGCTTAGACCGGAGGGCGGGGGTCACTGAAGCTTTCTTT,CASSLDRRAGVTEAFF
TRBJ1-2,-,-,TRBV7-9,TGTGCCAGCAGCTTAGCGGGAGGAGGCTACACCTTC,CASSLAGGGYTF
TRBJ2-7,-,-,TRBV19,TGTGCCAGTAGTGTAGAGGGAGAGCCCCCTACGTCCGAGCAGTACTTC,CASSVEGEPPTSEQYF
TRBJ1-2,-,TRBD1,TRBV9,TGTGCCAGCAGCGCCAGGGGGGCAGGGGTAGACTATGGCTACACCTTC,CASSARGAGVDYGYTF
TRBJ2-5,-,TRBD1,TRBV6-2/TRBV6-3,TGTGCCAGCAGTTACGGCCAGGGGGTTATGCAATGGGAGACCCAGTACTTC,CASSYGQGVMQWETQYF
TRBJ1-1,-,-,TRBV6-1,TGTGCCAGCAGTGAAGCGTCACCTAGGCCGGGGAACACTGAAGCTTTCTTT,CASSEASPRPGNTEAFF
TRBJ2-7,-,TRBD2,TRBV18,TGTGCCAGCTCCCTTCAGACTAGCGCGTACGAGCAGTACTTC,CASSLQTSAYEQYF
TRBJ1-2,-,-,TRBV28,TGTGCCAGCCATTTCTTGGGAGGGCGTCGGAGCTATGGCTACACCTTC,CASHFLGGRRSYGYTF
TRBJ1-4,-,-,TRBV27,TGTGCCAGCAGTTTATCTTTTACCGTCGGTAATGAAAAACTGTTTTTT,CASSLSFTVGNEKLFF
TRBJ2-6,-,TRBD1,TRBV5-6,TGTGCCAGCAGCCGATTCCGACAGGGGCGAATTGTCGGGGCCAACGTCCTGACTTTC,CASSRFRQGRIVGANVLTF
TRBJ2-2,once,TRBD2,TRBV7-2,TGTGCCAGCAGCGGAGCGGGAGCCGGGGAGCTGTTTTTT,CASSGAGAGELFF
TRBJ1-4,once,-,TRBV2,TGTGCCAGCACCTCACAGGGAACTAATGAAAAACTGTTTTTT,CASTSQGTNEKLFF
TRBJ1-5,-,-,TRBV6-5,TGTGCCAGCAGTTACGGGGGAGGGCAAAGCAATCAGCCCCAGCATTTT,CASSYGGGQSNQPQHF
TRBJ1-1,once,-,TRBV5-4,TGTGCCAGCAGCTTGGCAGGACAGAGGAACACTGAAGCTTTCTTT,CASSLAGQRNTEAFF
TRBJ1-1,-,-,TRBV20-1,TGCAGTGCTAGTGTAGGGGCTGGCACTGAAGCTTTCTTT,CSASVGAGTEAFF
TRBJ2-1,-,-,TRBV9,TGTGCCAGCAGCGACCCGACAGGGCCGGGGGACAATGAGCAGTTCTTC,CASSDPTGPGDNEQFF
TRBJ2-1,-,TRBD2,TRBV2,TGTGCCAGCAGATATAGCGGGAACTCCTACAATGAGCAGTTCTTC,CASRYSGNSYNEQFF
TRBJ2-7,-,TRBD2,TRBV9,TGTGCCAGCAGCACCGGAGCCGGATCGGCGGGAGAACGAGAGCAGTACTTC,CASSTGAGSAGEREQYF
TRBJ1-1,-,TRBD1,TRBV6-5,TGTGCCAGTTATCCAGGGGGCGCACGGACTGAAGCTTTCTTT,CASYPGGARTEAFF
TRBJ2-7,-,-,TRBV5-1,TGCGCCAGCAGCCCGGGGAACTACGAGCAGTACTTC,CASSPGNYEQYF
TRBJ2-7,-,TRBD2,TRBV4-1,TGCGCCAGCAGCCAAGACTCGCCGGGAGGCTCCTACGAGCAGTACTTC,CASSQDSPGGSYEQYF
TRBJ2-6,-,-,TRBV4-3,TGCGCCAGCAGCCAACTGGGACTTGGCTCTGGGGCCAACGTCCTGACTTTC,CASSQLGLGSGANVLTF
TRBJ1-3,few,TRBD1,TRBV4-1,TGCGCCAGCAGCCAAGCCTGGGACAGAGACTCTGGAAACACCATATATTTT,CASSQAWDRDSGNTIYF
TRBJ1-2,-,-,TRBV6-5,TGTGCCAGCAGTTACTCCTTTCAGGATATTGGCTACACCTTC,CASSYSFQDIGYTF
TRBJ2-7,-,-,TRBV5-1,TGCGCCAGCAGCCCAAAGTGGGGGGCCTACGAGCAGTACTTC,CASSPKWGAYEQYF
TRBJ2-1,-,TRBD2,TRBV2,TGTGCCAGCAGTCAGCGGGAGGGCCAGTCTCTTATCTACAATGAGCAGTTCTTC,CASSQREGQSLIYNEQFF
TRBJ1-6,-,-,TRBV3-1/TRBV3-2,TGTGCCAGCAGCCAATACAGTGGGGCTTCACCCCTCCACTTT,CASSQYSGASPLHF
TRBJ2-2,-,TRBD1,TRBV12-5,TGTGCTAGTGGCTTCGGACAGGGCGTAGGCACCGGGGAGCTGTTTTTT,CASGFGQGVGTGELFF
TRBJ1-6,-,-,TRBV25-1,TGTGCCAGCAGTCCACCGGGAGGACTATCACCCCTCCACTTT,CASSPPGGLSPLHF
TRBJ2-7,-,-,TRBV27,-,CASRALAGVPVEQYF
TRBJ2-7,-,TRBD1,TRBV6-5,TGTGCCAGCAGTTCGACGACAGGGGCGGGCGAGCAGTACTTC,CASSSTTGAGEQYF
TRBJ1-4,few,-,TRBV11-2,TGTGCCAGCAGCTCGGCGAGGGAAGGCGAAAAACTGTTTTTT,CASSSAREGEKLFF
TRBJ2-7,once,TRBD2,TRBV7-2,TGTGCCAGCAGCTTTGGACTAGCGGGACCTTACGAGCAGTACTTC,CASSFGLAGPYEQYF
TRBJ2-2,-,TRBD2,TRBV11-3,TGTGCCAGCAGCTTCCGGACTAGCGGGAGACACGGGGAGCTGTTTTTT,CASSFRTSGRHGELFF
TRBJ2-1,-,-,TRBV7-3,TGTGCCAGCAGCTTAGGACAGTACAATGAGCAGTTCTTC,CASSLGQYNEQFF
TRBJ2-7,once,TRBD2,TRBV11-2,TGTGCCAGCAGCTTTCTACAGGTCACTAGCGGGAGCGAGCAGTACTTC,CASSFLQVTSGSEQYF
TRBJ1-5,-,TRBD1,TRBV19,TGTGCCAGTAGGGTACAGGGGGCCGGCAATCAGCCCCAGCATTTT,CASRVQGAGNQPQHF